This TCR beta chain was sequenced in a study of blood T cell repertoires in COVID-19. TCRdb's copy holds only in-frame clones and misses some; the assay was immunoSEQ multiplex PCR. The sample consists of 27,000 or so clones, about 90% of them appearing once. V lost 4 bases and J 3 bases, leaving 10 bases between the germline ends. CDR1 KGHSH and CDR2 LQKENI come from the germline V gene. This CDR3 is built from 14 residues. The sequence came from a human donor in a cohort sampled during active COVID-19. V is TRBV18 and J is TRBJ2-1; D is perhaps TRBD1 (6 bases). Sample: peripheral blood. Written as DNA, the CDR3 is TGTGCCAGCTCACTACTCAGGGGCTACAATGAGCAGTTCTTC. Its protein is CASSLLRGYNEQFF.